The 20 T cell receptor beta chains reported below all come from one sample, sequenced in a study of TIL therapy for anti-PD-1-resistant metastatic lung cancer. Time point reported: pre-treatment sample, taken before nivolumab and TIL therapy. Sequencing used immunoSEQ v3. The assay was immunoSEQ multiplex PCR, and TCRdb's table has in-frame clones only and misses some. The sample holds about 59,000 clones, less than 75% seen once. The sample here was blood, taken at baseline. The receptor set was obtained from a person aged 25 to 80 with non-small cell lung cancer.

This chain uses TRBV11-3 with TRBJ2-1; 7 bases align to TRBD1. V was pared by 7 bases and J by 6 bases, with 0 bases of the junction left unmatched. CDR1 SGHNT and CDR2 YENEEA come from the germline V gene. This CDR3 is built from 11 residues. CDR3 in amino acids: CASTGGNEQFF. The CDR3 DNA reads TGTGCCAGCACAGGGGGCAATGAGCAGTTCTTC.

There are a few counts of this clone. V is TRBV6-6 and J is TRBJ1-1; a weak D match, TRBD1 (5 bases). The CDR3 is made up of 13 amino acids. Germline loops: CDR1 MNHNY, CDR2 SVGAGI (reference sequence). V lost 5 bases, J lost 5 bases, and 12 bases lay in between. In nucleotides, the CDR3 is TGTGCCAGCAGTACTTCAGGGTGGACTGAAGCTTTCTTT. It is translated as CASSTSGWTEAFF.

The rearrangement uses TRBV28 and TRBJ2-7, with TRBD2 matching over 11 bases. Germline CDR1 reads MDHEN; CDR2 reads SYDVKM. J gave up 6 bases and V 7 bases, and 8 bases lay outside the gene matches. The CDR3 extends over 14 amino acids. The CDR3 nucleotides are TGTGCCAGCAACCCGACTAGCGGGGTATTCGAGCAGTACTTC. This sequence encodes CASNPTSGVFEQYF.

This clone occurred a few times. The chain uses TRBV10-3 and TRBJ2-5, with D perhaps matching TRBD1 (5 bases). Germline V gene sequence: CDR1 ENHRY, CDR2 SYGVKD. Trimming took off 2 bases at V and 2 bases at J, with 9 bases between the two ends. CDR3 size: 14 residues. The CDR3 DNA is TGTGCCATCAGTGAGATAGGGGATCAAGAGACCCAGTACTTC. Protein product: CAISEIGDQETQYF.

In DNA, the CDR3 is TGCGCCAGCAGCCGGGGGGAGTCCTACGAGCAGTACTTC. It encodes CASSRGESYEQYF. The gene calls are TRBV4-1 and TRBJ2-7, with D maybe TRBD2 (6 bases). Per the germline V gene, CDR1 is MGHRA and CDR2 is YSYEKL. The CDR3 extends over 13 amino acids. The ends were cut back, 4 bases at V and 1 base at J, with 8 bases in the middle.

This clone was seen a few times. J is TRBJ2-3 and V is TRBV4-2, with TRBD2 matching 9 bases. Germline lookup yields CDR1 LGHNA and CDR2 YNFKEQ. Losses at the gene ends were 1 base for V and 6 bases for J; bases not matched to a gene: 2. This CDR3 comprises 14 residues. The CDR3 loop reads CASSQGTSEDTQYF. The CDR3 nucleotides read TGTGCCAGCAGCCAAGGGACTAGCGAGGATACGCAGTATTTT.

V usage is TRBV11-2 and J usage is TRBJ1-1; D is undetermined. Germline CDR1 reads SGHAT; CDR2 reads FQNNGV. The length of the CDR3 is 17 residues. Trimming took off 0 bases at V and 4 bases at J, with 18 bases between the two ends. CDR3 residues: CASSLDSSWVLRTEAFF. The CDR3 DNA is TGTGCCAGCAGCTTAGATTCCTCCTGGGTGCTCCGCACTGAAGCTTTCTTT. The whole variable domain, filled in from reference TRBV11-2 and TRBJ1-1, reads EAGVAQSPRYKIIEKRQSVAFWCNPISGHATLYWYQQILGQGPKLLIQFQNNGVVDDSQLPKDRFSAERLKGVDSTLKIQPAKLEDSAVYLCASSLDSSWVLRTEAFFGQGTRLTVV.

This clone ranks as medium-sized. This chain connects TRBV4-3 to TRBJ2-2; 13 nucleotides align to TRBD2. Germline loops: CDR1 LGHNA, CDR2 YSLEER. Trimming at V came to 4 bases and at J to 7 bases, leaving 12 bases not matched to a gene. The CDR3 length is 18 residues. In DNA, the CDR3 is TGCGCCAGCAGCCCCCGGACTAGCGGGGGTTCCGACAACGGGGAGCTGTTTTTT. This gives the protein CASSPRTSGGSDNGELFF.

This chain uses TRBV11-3 with TRBJ2-7; no firm D call. The V end was cut by 0 bases, the J end by 3 bases, with 3 bases between. The CDR3 totals 12 residues. Per germline, CDR1 SGHNT and CDR2 YENEEA. DNA for the CDR3: TGTGCCAGCAGCTTAGAGGTCTACGAGCAGTACTTC. Amino acids: CASSLEVYEQYF. The full variable domain, its missing parts supplied by reference TRBV11-3 and TRBJ2-7, is EAGVVQSPRYKIIEKKQPVAFWCNPISGHNTLYWYLQNLGQGPELLIRYENEEAVDDSQLPKDRFSAERLKGVDSTLKIQPAELGDSAVYLCASSLEVYEQYFGPGTRLTVT.

The chain combines TRBV18 with TRBJ2-1; D uncertain. The ends were cut back, 3 bases at V and 7 bases at J, with 13 bases in the middle. This CDR3 contains 14 residues. The germline V gene encodes CDR1 KGHSH and CDR2 LQKENI. The DNA of the CDR3 is TGTGCCAGCTCACCGCAAATGGACGAAAATGAGCAGTTCTTC. Encoded protein: CASSPQMDENEQFF. The full variable domain, completed using reference TRBV18 and TRBJ2-1, is NAGVMQNPRHLVRRRGQEARLRCSPMKGHSHVYWYRQLPEEGLKFMVYLQKENIIDESGMPKERFSAEFPKEGPSILRIQQVVRGDSAAYFCASSPQMDENEQFFGPGTRLTVL.

This sequence joins TRBV11-2 and TRBJ2-3; D unclear. Trimming left V 0 bases short and J 5 bases short, with 3 bases between. From germline, CDR1 is SGHAT and CDR2 FQNNGV. The CDR3 extends over 12 amino acids. The CDR3 nucleotides read TGTGCCAGCAGCTTAGACGAAGATACGCAGTATTTT. It encodes CASSLDEDTQYF.

The rearrangement links TRBV7-9 to TRBJ2-7, with 9 positions matching TRBD2. The CDR3 consists of 14 residues. V was pared by 4 bases and J by 3 bases, with 4 bases of the junction left unmatched. The V gene's germline CDR1 is SEHNR and CDR2 FQNEAQ (reference sequence). CDR3 protein: CASSYSGGDYEQYF. The CDR3 DNA follows: TGTGCCAGCAGCTATAGCGGGGGAGACTACGAGCAGTACTTC.

This clone appeared once. The chain carries TRBV28 and TRBJ1-3, with D tentatively TRBD1 (6 bases). Germline V gene sequence: CDR1 MDHEN, CDR2 SYDVKM. The V end lost 6 bases, the J end lost 0 bases, and 12 bases lay between the germline ends. The CDR3 runs to 15 residues. The CDR3 DNA sequence: TGTGCCAGCAGACGCTACAGGGTCTCTGGAAACACCATATATTTT. It is translated as CASRRYRVSGNTIYF.

The chain joins TRBV4-3 to TRBJ1-3; D may be TRBD1 (5 bases). The V gene's germline CDR1 is LGHNA and CDR2 YSLEER. The ends were cut back, 0 bases at V and 2 bases at J, with 11 bases in the middle. The CDR3 has 16 residues. This chain's CDR3 is CASSQDSGRAGNTIYF. The CDR3 nucleotides read TGCGCCAGCAGCCAAGATTCGGGACGGGCTGGAAACACCATATATTTT.

This clone was observed a handful of times. This same CDR3 is encoded by further DNA sequences in the sample. The chain carries TRBV30 and TRBJ1-5, with 8 bases identical to TRBD1. Germline V CDR1 and CDR2: GTSNPN, SVGIG (reference sequence). The CDR3 runs to 14 residues. Trimming removed 2 bases from V and 4 bases from J; junction bases left unmatched: 4. CDR3 sequence: CAWSLGQGNQPQHF. The CDR3 DNA is TGTGCCTGGAGTCTTGGACAGGGAAATCAGCCCCAGCATTTT.

Only a few counts were recorded for this clone. The J gene is TRBJ2-7, the V gene TRBV4-2; D not certain. The CDR3 sequence is 14 residues long. CDR1 and CDR2 (germline): LGHNA, YNFKEQ. Trimming removed 1 base at V and 0 bases at J, with 7 bases between. Here the CDR3 reads CASSQVTGSYEQYF. In nucleotides, the CDR3 is TGTGCCAGCAGCCAAGTGACTGGCTCCTACGAGCAGTACTTC.

The chain combines TRBV10-3 with TRBJ2-6; D call uncertain. The CDR3 has 18 residues. V gave up 3 bases and J gave up 1 base, with 16 bases separating them. Looked up from germline, CDR1 is ENHRY and CDR2 is SYGVKD. The DNA for the CDR3 is TGTGCCATCAGTGATGGAATTACGGGCGCGTCTGGGGCCAACGTCCTGACTTTC. It codes for CAISDGITGASGANVLTF.

The table lists this clone with a count of one. The V and J genes are TRBV21-1 and TRBJ1-5; whether TRBD1, the table's D call, matches the DNA was not checked. TRBV21-1 is a pseudogene. This CDR3 is 14 amino acids long. The CDR3 here is CASSNRGTRQPQHF. The DNA for the CDR3 is TGTGCCAGCAGCAACAGGGGCACCAGGCAGCCCCAGCATTTT.

The chain recombines TRBV7-4 with TRBJ2-7; D is possibly TRBD1 (5 bases). V lost 3 bases to trimming and J lost 3 bases, with 15 bases between them. Germline V gives CDR1 SGHVT, CDR2 SQSDAQ. This CDR3 comprises 15 residues. The DNA for the CDR3 is TGTGCCAGCAGCTTTCTACAGGTGAGAGACTACGAGCAGTACTTC. It encodes CASSFLQVRDYEQYF.

This rearrangement joins TRBV11-2 to TRBJ2-2; 10 positions agree with TRBD2. CDR3 length equals 15 residues. CDR1 SGHAT and CDR2 FQNNGV come from the germline V gene. The trim removed 0 bases at V and 6 bases at J, leaving 1 base unmatched. The CDR3 is CASSLEAGGPGELFF. The CDR3 coding sequence is TGTGCCAGCAGCTTAGAAGCGGGGGGGCCCGGGGAGCTGTTTTTT.